Below, 11 T cell receptor beta chains from the same sample are listed, as sequenced in a study of CD8+ T cells in alopecia areata (dated by TCRdb to between 2018 and 2020). Libraries were made using the immunoSEQ multiplex PCR assay. To provide template for TCR sequencing, every sample had RNA extracted and reverse transcribed into cDNA. The source is immuneACCESS, and TCRdb retained only in-frame sequences with V and J called. Part of the clones is not carried over; for the studies checked, unresolved V genes explain less than half of this, and the remainder is unexplained. This sample is represented by roughly 100,000 clones; approximately 60% of them were singletons. Of the sample, roughly 9% is held by the ten largest clones. What was sequenced was CD4+ T cells sorted from blood. The receptors were sampled from a human donor in good health.

The rearrangement uses TRBV28 and TRBJ2-5, with no clear D. Germline CDR1 is MDHEN and CDR2 is SYDVKM. V was cut by 2 bases and J by 5 bases, with 9 bases left in between. The CDR3 length is 13 residues. The DNA of the CDR3 is TGTGCCAGCAGTTTAGGGGTAATGGAGACCCAGTACTTC. Translated: CASSLGVMETQYF.

This clone was counted between two and nine times. The genes are TRBV10-3 and TRBJ1-2, with TRBD1 as a possible D gene (5 bases). Trimming removed 3 bases from V and 7 bases from J, with 15 bases in between. This CDR3 comprises 14 residues. From germline, CDR1 is ENHRY and CDR2 SYGVKD. CDR3 loop: CAISEKVREAGYTF. The CDR3, as DNA: TGTGCCATCAGTGAAAAGGTCAGGGAGGCTGGCTACACCTTC.

This sequence joins TRBV27 and TRBJ2-6, with 7 bases lining up with TRBD1. Germline assignment: CDR1 MNHEY and CDR2 SMNVEV (reference sequence). This CDR3 is built from 17 residues. The J segment lost 1 base and the V segment lost 5 bases, leaving 8 bases of the junction unmatched. DNA for the CDR3: TGTGCCAGCAGTAGGGGGCGAGGCGCTTCTGGGGCCAACGTCCTGACTTTC. It yields the protein CASSRGRGASGANVLTF.

The chain uses TRBV23-1 and TRBJ1-5, with D possibly TRBD1 on 5 matching bases. TRBV23-1 is marked as an open reading frame, function uncertain. V was cut by 4 bases and J by 4 bases, with 11 bases left in between. The CDR3 length is 14 residues. The CDR3 nucleotides are TGCGCCAGCAGTCCGGGACGGATAAATCAGCCCCAGCATTTT. This encodes CASSPGRINQPQHF.

The gene calls are TRBV7-2 and TRBJ1-1, with D possibly TRBD1 on 5 matching bases. V gave up 5 bases and J gave up 1 base, with 8 bases separating them. Germline-derived CDR1 and CDR2 are SGHTA and FQGNSA. The CDR3 consists of 13 residues. In nucleotides, the CDR3 is TGTGCCAGCAGCCCCCAGGGGAACACTGAAGCTTTCTTT. Residues: CASSPQGNTEAFF.

The V gene is TRBV11-1, the J gene TRBJ2-7; tentatively, D is TRBD2 (7 bases). The CDR3 is 17 residues long. Deletions cut 5 bases from V and 2 bases from J, with 22 bases between. Germline-derived CDR1 and CDR2 are SGHAT and FQDESV (reference sequence). CDR3 bases: TGTGCCAGCAGCAACATTTTTCTGGCGGGGGCCGCCTACGAGCAGTACTTC. Its translation is CASSNIFLAGAAYEQYF.

The chain employs TRBV6-1 and TRBJ2-4, with D unclear. V lost 10 bases and J 7 bases, leaving 17 bases between the germline ends. Germline CDR1 and CDR2: MNHNS and SASEGT. The CDR3 runs 13 residues. This CDR3 reads CATTLDRSNIQYF. The CDR3 nucleotides read TGTGCCACTACCCTGGACCGTTCGAACATTCAGTACTTC.

This chain links TRBV4-1 with TRBJ1-2, with D maybe TRBD1 (5 bases). This CDR3 spans 16 amino acids. The V end was cut by 0 bases, the J end by 3 bases, with 14 bases between. CDR1 and CDR2 from the germline V gene are MGHRA and YSYEKL. Written as DNA, the CDR3 is TGCGCCAGCAGCCAAGACAGGGCCAATTACTACTATGGCTACACCTTC. Its protein product is CASSQDRANYYYGYTF.

Only one count was recorded for this clone. The V gene is TRBV13, the J gene TRBJ1-2, with no clear D. CDR1 is PRHDT and CDR2 is FYEKMQ in the germline V gene (reference sequence). CDR3 length: 14 residues. V was trimmed by 5 bases and J by 8 bases, leaving 18 bases between them. CDR3 amino acids: CASSALLGARGYTF. In DNA form, the CDR3 reads TGTGCCAGCAGCGCCCTACTGGGTGCGCGGGGCTACACCTTC.

This clone turned up a few times. V is TRBV28 and J is TRBJ2-5; D is possibly TRBD1 (5 bases). Between the trimmed V and J ends, which lost 7 bases and 6 bases, there was a span of 21 bases. The CDR3 consists of 15 residues. The germline V gene encodes CDR1 MDHEN and CDR2 SYDVKM. DNA for the CDR3: TGTGCCAGCACTAGTAAGGGGCGGTTAATAAAGACCCAGTACTTC. Amino acid sequence: CASTSKGRLIKTQYF.

Regarding this clone: Other nucleotide sequences from this sample produce the same CDR3. The chain employs TRBV6-5 and TRBJ2-7; D ambiguous. V lost 8 bases and J 1 base, leaving 6 bases between the germline ends. The germline V gene has CDR1 MNHEY and CDR2 SVGAGI. This CDR3 has 11 residues. CDR3 residues: CASWSSYEQYF. DNA for the CDR3: TGTGCCAGCTGGAGTTCCTACGAGCAGTACTTC.